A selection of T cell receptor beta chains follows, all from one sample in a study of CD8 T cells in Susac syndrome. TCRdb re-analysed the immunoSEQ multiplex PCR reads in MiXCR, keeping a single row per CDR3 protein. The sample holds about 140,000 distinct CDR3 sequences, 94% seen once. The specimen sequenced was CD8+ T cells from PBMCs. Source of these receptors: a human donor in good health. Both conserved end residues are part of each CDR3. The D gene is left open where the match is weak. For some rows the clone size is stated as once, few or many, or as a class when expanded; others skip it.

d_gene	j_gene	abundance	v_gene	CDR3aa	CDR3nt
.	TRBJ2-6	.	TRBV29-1	CSVAAVGTGANVLTF	TGCAGCGTTGCCGCCGTGGGAACTGGGGCCAACGTCCTGACTTTC
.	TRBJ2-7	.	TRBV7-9	CASSYQDEQYF	TGTGCCAGCAGCTACCAAGACGAGCAGTACTTC
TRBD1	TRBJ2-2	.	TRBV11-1	CASAGQGATGELFF	TGTGCCAGCGCGGGACAGGGGGCCACCGGGGAGCTGTTTTTT
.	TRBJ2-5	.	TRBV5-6	CASSAVAGRTQYF	TGTGCCAGCAGCGCCGTGGCAGGGCGGACCCAGTACTTC
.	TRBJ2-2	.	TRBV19	CASSFMVTGELFF	TGTGCCAGTAGTTTTATGGTCACCGGGGAGCTGTTTTTT
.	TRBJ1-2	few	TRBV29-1	CSVPYWGQGEGYTF	TGCAGCGTTCCTTACTGGGGGCAGGGAGAAGGCTACACCTTC
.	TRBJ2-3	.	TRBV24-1	CATSDRGGRSDTQYF	TGTGCCACCAGTGATAGGGGGGGTCGCTCAGATACGCAGTATTTT
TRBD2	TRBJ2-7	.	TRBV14	CASSQVGLAGAYEQYF	TGTGCCAGCAGCCAAGTAGGTCTAGCGGGAGCATACGAGCAGTACTTC
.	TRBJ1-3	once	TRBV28	CASRQVVSGNTIYF	TGTGCCAGCAGACAGGTCGTCTCTGGAAACACCATATATTTT
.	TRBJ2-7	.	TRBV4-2	CASSQDPPPTHGEQYF	TGTGCCAGCAGCCAAGACCCGCCTCCGACTCACGGCGAGCAGTACTTC
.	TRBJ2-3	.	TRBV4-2	CASSQDLSVAASTDTQYF	TGTGCCAGCAGCCAAGATCTTAGTGTAGCAGCCAGCACAGATACGCAGTATTTT